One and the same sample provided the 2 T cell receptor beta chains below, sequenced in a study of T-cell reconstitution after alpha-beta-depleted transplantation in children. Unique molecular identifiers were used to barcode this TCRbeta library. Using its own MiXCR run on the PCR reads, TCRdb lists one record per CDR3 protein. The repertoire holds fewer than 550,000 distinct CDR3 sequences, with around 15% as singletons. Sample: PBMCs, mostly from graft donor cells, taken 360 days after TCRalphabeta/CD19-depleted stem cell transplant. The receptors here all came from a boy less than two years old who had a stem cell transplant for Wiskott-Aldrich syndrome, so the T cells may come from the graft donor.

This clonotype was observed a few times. This CDR3 reads CASSQGPRPYEQYF. Here the CDR3 DNA reads TGCGCCAGCAGCCAAGGCCCTAGGCCCTACGAGCAGTACTTC. The chain combines TRBV4-1 with TRBJ2-7; D is unclear. The CDR3 length is 14 residues. Trimming pared 1 base from V and 2 bases from J, leaving 9 bases between. Germline CDR1 and CDR2: MGHRA and YSYEKL.

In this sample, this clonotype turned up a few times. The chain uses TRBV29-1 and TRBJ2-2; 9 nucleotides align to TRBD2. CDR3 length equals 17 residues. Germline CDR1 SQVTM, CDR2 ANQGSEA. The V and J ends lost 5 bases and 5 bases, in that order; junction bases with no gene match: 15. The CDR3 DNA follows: TGCAGCGTTAGATTCCGAGAGACTAGCGGATTAACCGGGGAGCTGTTTTTT. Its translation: CSVRFRETSGLTGELFF.